These 25 T cell receptor beta chains originate from one sample sequenced in a study of CD8 T cells in Susac syndrome. Random hexamers were used to reverse transcribe roughly 0.5 to 1 ug of RNA. TCRdb passed the immunoSEQ multiplex PCR reads through MiXCR, listing each CDR3 protein once. The profile shows fewer than 350,000 distinct CDR3 sequences, over 75% of them singletons. Source material: CD8+ T cells from PBMCs. The receptors shown here come from a human donor with multiple sclerosis.

This chain uses TRBV19 with TRBJ1-2; D is ambiguous. V gave up 3 bases and J gave up 8 bases, with 13 bases separating them. The CDR3 is made up of 13 amino acids. In germline, CDR1 is LNHDA, CDR2 SQIVND (reference sequence). The CDR3 DNA is TGTGCCAGTAGTATCATGCAGGAGGAAGGCTACACCTTC. It yields the protein CASSIMQEEGYTF.

The chain joins TRBV27 to TRBJ1-1; D is perhaps TRBD1 (6 bases). Per germline, CDR1 MNHEY and CDR2 SMNVEV (reference sequence). V shed 4 bases and J shed 3 bases, with 18 bases lying between them. The CDR3 length is 16 residues. The CDR3 protein is CASSWGSRGRDTEAFF. The CDR3 DNA reads as TGTGCCAGCAGTTGGGGATCGCGGGGGCGTGACACTGAAGCTTTCTTT.

V is TRBV30 and J is TRBJ2-5; D is perhaps TRBD2 (5 bases). Trimming took 0 bases from V and 9 from J, leaving 17 bases between them. The CDR3 extends over 14 amino acids. The germline V gene has CDR1 GTSNPN and CDR2 SVGIG (reference sequence). CDR3 in DNA: TGTGCCTGGAGTGTTGGAGTAGGTTCGAGGGCCCAGTACTTC. Protein: CAWSVGVGSRAQYF.

The V gene is TRBV25-1, the J gene TRBJ1-2; TRBD1 matches at 8 bases. After removal of 8 bases from V and 4 bases from J, the junction contained 3 bases not matched to a gene. CDR1 and CDR2 (germline): MGHDK, SYGVNS. The CDR3 sequence is 12 residues long. The CDR3 DNA sequence: TGTGCCAGCGCACAGGGGGGCTATGGCTACACCTTC. Translating it yields CASAQGGYGYTF.

The genes are TRBV30 and TRBJ2-2; D is uncertain. Deletions cut 3 bases from V and 4 bases from J, with 12 bases between. The length of the CDR3 is 14 residues. The germline V gene encodes CDR1 GTSNPN and CDR2 SVGIG (reference sequence). The CDR3 loop reads CAWSVQSVTGELFF. CDR3 sequence (DNA): TGTGCCTGGAGCGTGCAATCGGTCACCGGGGAGCTGTTTTTT.

This rearrangement joins TRBV27 to TRBJ1-2; D is unclear. V gave up 6 bases and J gave up 8 bases, with 22 bases separating them. The CDR3 loop spans 15 amino acids. Germline-derived CDR1 and CDR2 are MNHEY and SMNVEV (reference sequence). The CDR3 sequence: CASSPRVSAGWGYTF. CDR3 sequence (DNA): TGTGCCAGCAGCCCACGTGTCTCGGCCGGTTGGGGCTACACCTTC.

The chain employs TRBV20-1 and TRBJ2-5, with D perhaps matching TRBD2 (5 bases). Per the germline V gene, CDR1 is DFQATT and CDR2 is SNEGSKA (reference sequence). The CDR3 is made up of 14 amino acids. Trimming pared 0 bases from V and 5 bases from J, leaving 13 bases between. The CDR3 spells CSARDPASGETQYF. CDR3 nucleotide sequence: TGCAGTGCTAGAGACCCCGCCTCGGGGGAGACCCAGTACTTC.

DNA of the CDR3: TGCGCCAGCAGCCAAGCGGGGGGGAGAGACACTGAAGCTTTCTTT. Translated, it gives CASSQAGGRDTEAFF. The genes are TRBV4-1 and TRBJ1-1; maybe TRBD1 (5 bases). The germline gives CDR1 MGHRA, CDR2 YSYEKL. The CDR3 is 15 amino acids. Trimming pared 1 base from V and 3 bases from J, leaving 12 bases between.

This chain joins TRBV28 and TRBJ1-5; D is possibly TRBD1 (6 bases). This CDR3 spans 16 amino acids. Germline CDR1 reads MDHEN; CDR2 reads SYDVKM. The ends were cut back, 5 bases at V and 2 bases at J, with 16 bases in the middle. The CDR3 nucleotides read TGTGCCAGCAGTCCGACCGGGGGCGACGGCAATCAGCCCCAGCATTTT. Its translation is CASSPTGGDGNQPQHF.

The chain carries TRBV19 and TRBJ1-5; D is unresolved. CDR3 length equals 15 residues. The V end lost 9 bases, the J end lost 0 bases, and 15 bases lay between the germline ends. Germline CDR1 reads LNHDA; CDR2 reads SQIVND (reference sequence). Here the CDR3 reads CASKSFGYSNQPQHF. As DNA, the CDR3 is TGTGCCAGCAAGAGTTTTGGGTATAGCAATCAGCCCCAGCATTTT.

V usage is TRBV6-1 and J usage is TRBJ2-1; D possibly corresponds to TRBD2 (7 bases). The V end lost 8 bases, the J end lost 2 bases, and 22 bases lay between the germline ends. The V gene's germline CDR1 is MNHNS and CDR2 SASEGT. The CDR3 loop spans 17 amino acids. The CDR3 DNA follows: TGTGCCAGCTTACACCCAGTCCGGGGGGCCACCTACAATGAGCAGTTCTTC. Its translation is CASLHPVRGATYNEQFF.

V usage is TRBV24-1 and J usage is TRBJ2-4, with D uncertain. V was cut by 0 bases and J by 10 bases, with 9 bases left in between. Germline-derived CDR1 and CDR2 are KGHDR and SFDVKD. The CDR3 has 13 residues. The CDR3: CATSDLLGVIQYF. DNA of the CDR3: TGTGCCACCAGTGATTTGCTAGGTGTTATTCAGTACTTC.

This clonotype was detected once. The V gene is TRBV30, the J gene TRBJ2-1; D unresolved. Germline V gene sequence: CDR1 GTSNPN, CDR2 SVGIG (reference sequence). The CDR3 length is 14 residues. Trimming pared 3 bases from V and 1 base from J, leaving 10 bases between. The CDR3, as DNA: TGTGCCTGGAGGCCCCCGGAGTCCTACAATGAGCAGTTCTTC. Translating gives CAWRPPESYNEQFF.

The chain carries TRBV6-2 or TRBV6-3 and TRBJ2-7; 8 bases fit TRBD1. The CDR3 contains 15 residues. V was clipped by 5 bases and J by 4 bases; unmatched bases: 10. Germline values: CDR1 MNHEY, CDR2 SVGEGT. This chain's CDR3 is CASSLGDRGLYEQYF. CDR3 nucleotide sequence: TGTGCCAGCAGTCTGGGCGACAGGGGACTGTACGAGCAGTACTTC.

The chain carries TRBV7-9 and TRBJ2-5; the D call may be TRBD1 or TRBD2 (6 bases each). This CDR3 spans 17 amino acids. Trimming cost V 5 bases and J 2 bases, with 21 bases left between them. Germline V CDR1 and CDR2: SEHNR, FQNEAQ (reference sequence). CDR3 protein: CASSPIRGGGQQETQYF. For the CDR3, the DNA is TGTGCCAGCAGCCCTATCAGAGGGGGAGGCCAGCAAGAGACCCAGTACTTC.

The chain employs TRBV7-3 and TRBJ2-2; D is uncertain. Germline lookup yields CDR1 SGHTA and CDR2 FQGTGA. The CDR3 totals 14 residues. V was cut by 4 bases and J by 6 bases, with 12 bases left in between. As DNA, the CDR3 is TGTGCCAGCAGCTCATCGTCTCTAGCCGGGGAGCTGTTTTTT. This encodes CASSSSSLAGELFF.

The chain is built from TRBV20-1 and TRBJ2-5; D call uncertain. This CDR3 region has 15 residues. Germline loops: CDR1 DFQATT, CDR2 SNEGSKA (reference sequence). V shed 0 bases and J shed 5 bases, with 16 bases lying between them. The CDR3 reads CSARDFSRVGETQYF. For the CDR3, the DNA is TGCAGTGCTAGAGATTTTTCCCGGGTTGGGGAGACCCAGTACTTC.

The rearrangement uses TRBV5-6 and TRBJ2-7; 10 bases agree with TRBD2. The CDR3 extends over 14 amino acids. Germline CDR1 is SGHDT and CDR2 is YYEEEE. Germline trimming cut 3 bases from V and 4 bases from J; bases unmatched to any gene: 4. The CDR3 DNA sequence: TGTGCCAGCAGCTCCGGGACTAGCGTATACGAGCAGTACTTC. This encodes CASSSGTSVYEQYF.

The J gene is TRBJ2-6, the V gene TRBV2, with a weak D call TRBD2 (5 bases). Germline V gene sequence: CDR1 SNHLY, CDR2 FYNNEI. This CDR3 comprises 22 residues. Trimming stripped 4 bases from V and 0 bases from J, with 28 bases between. The DNA for the CDR3 is TGTGCCAGCAGTGGGGCCCGGGAAATCAGTCCCAGACGAGGCTCTGGGGCCAACGTCCTGACTTTC. Its protein is CASSGAREISPRRGSGANVLTF.

This clonotype showed up just a few times. The chain combines TRBV4-2 with TRBJ2-7, with 12 bases lining up with TRBD2. V dropped 0 bases and J dropped 4; count of bases not matched to a gene: 1. The CDR3 totals 15 residues. CDR1 and CDR2 (germline): LGHNA, YNFKEQ. The CDR3, as DNA: TGTGCCAGCAGCCAAGAGACTAGCGGGGGATACGAGCAGTACTTC. Protein sequence: CASSQETSGGYEQYF.

The J gene is TRBJ2-7, the V gene TRBV6-1, with TRBD1 matching 8 bases. Germline CDR1 MNHNS, CDR2 SASEGT. The CDR3 sequence is 14 residues long. V lost 7 bases, J lost 6 bases, and 11 bases stayed unmatched. The CDR3 sequence is CASNQGQEASEQYF. CDR3 nucleotide sequence: TGTGCCAGCAACCAGGGACAGGAGGCTAGCGAGCAGTACTTC.

The chain uses TRBV28 and TRBJ1-1; the D gene is possibly TRBD1 (6 bases). The V gene's germline CDR1 is MDHEN and CDR2 SYDVKM. This CDR3 spans 15 amino acids. V lost 6 bases, J lost 5 bases, and 19 bases lay in between. CDR3 region: CASSPPVRGWTEAFF. The DNA for the CDR3 is TGTGCCAGCAGCCCACCGGTGAGGGGGTGGACTGAAGCTTTCTTT.

The V and J genes are TRBV28 and TRBJ2-1; possibly TRBD2 for D (5 bases). CDR1 is MDHEN, CDR2 SYDVKM, per germline. The CDR3 loop spans 11 amino acids. The germline V and J ends were trimmed by 4 bases and 10 bases, with 8 bases remaining between them. The CDR3, as DNA: TGTGCCAGCAGTTACACGGGGGAGCAGTTCTTC. Its protein is CASSYTGEQFF.

This sequence joins TRBV3-1 and TRBJ1-2; 7 nucleotides align to TRBD1. Germline values: CDR1 LGHDT, CDR2 YNNKEL (reference sequence). The trim removed 8 bases at V and 4 bases at J, leaving 7 bases unmatched. CDR3 length: 13 amino acids. The CDR3 region has the DNA TGTGCCAGCCAAGGGGGCTCACCCTATGGCTACACCTTC. As protein: CASQGGSPYGYTF.

V is TRBV14 and J is TRBJ1-4; no clear D gene. V lost 1 base, J lost 4 bases, and 10 bases lay in between. The germline V gene has CDR1 SGHDN and CDR2 FVKESK. The CDR3 runs 15 residues. The CDR3 is CASSQGQSYNEKLFF. The DNA for the CDR3 is TGTGCCAGCAGCCAAGGCCAGTCGTATAATGAAAAACTGTTTTTT.